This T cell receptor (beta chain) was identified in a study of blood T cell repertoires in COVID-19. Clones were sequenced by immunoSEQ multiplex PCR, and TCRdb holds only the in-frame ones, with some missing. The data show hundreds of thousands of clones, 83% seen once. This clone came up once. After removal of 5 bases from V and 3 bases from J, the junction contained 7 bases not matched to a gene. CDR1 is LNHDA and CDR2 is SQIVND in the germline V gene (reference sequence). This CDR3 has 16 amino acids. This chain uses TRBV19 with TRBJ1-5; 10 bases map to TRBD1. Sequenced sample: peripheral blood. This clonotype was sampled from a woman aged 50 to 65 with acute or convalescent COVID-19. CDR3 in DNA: TGTGCCAGTAGTTCCGGGACAGGGGTAATCAATCAGCCCCAGCATTTT. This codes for CASSSGTGVINQPQHF.